This T cell receptor beta chain originates from a study of Graves' ophthalmopathy and Graves' hyperthyroidism. CDR1 and CDR2 (germline): SGHTA, FQGTGA. The V and J ends lost 5 bases and 3 bases, in that order; junction bases with no gene match: 6. The CDR3 sequence is 15 residues long. Transcripts of RNA were the source for amplifying TCR beta CDR3 regions. Amplification began with first-round RT-PCR using HTBI primers, then second-round multiplex PCR was performed. TCRdb re-analysed the multiplex PCR reads in MiXCR, keeping a single row per CDR3 protein. The profile covers some 210,000 distinct CDR3 sequences, with under 30% appearing a single time and approximately 9.6% taken by the ten largest. Notes on the study in general: The blood repertoire also included most expanded thyroid clonotypes above 0.001 frequency.

This clonotype was counted many times. Its antigen is still unknown. Material: peripheral blood. This chain links TRBV7-3 with TRBJ2-5, with TRBD2 matching 10 bases. The receptor was isolated from a man between 50 and 59 years old with Graves' ophthalmopathy. CDR3 amino acids: CASSPSSGREETQYF. The DNA for the CDR3 is TGTGCCAGCAGCCCCTCCAGCGGGAGGGAAGAGACCCAGTACTTC.